This is a list of T cell receptor beta chains from one sample in a study of blood T cells in healthy people across ages. Via MiXCR, TCRdb re-called the 5' RACE reads, giving one row per CDR3 protein. The sample records around 870,000 distinct CDR3 sequences, under 35% being singletons. Sample: blood. Receptors originate from a woman at least 80 years old in good health. The CDR3 runs from the conserved cysteine through the conserved F or W. D genes are given only for firm matches.

j_call,d_call,v_call,cdr3_aa
TRBJ1-2,TRBD1,TRBV3-1,CASSQGDSPSYTF
TRBJ2-1,TRBD1,TRBV6-2/TRBV6-3,CARGDRAPYNEQFF
TRBJ2-3,TRBD1,TRBV5-1,CASQTGGGTDTQYF
TRBJ2-5,TRBD2,TRBV5-1,CASSLVGLAGQEAQYF
TRBJ2-3,-,TRBV6-2/TRBV6-3,CASRHGQQQYF
TRBJ1-5,TRBD1,TRBV30,CAWSGGQGRGQPQHF
TRBJ2-3,TRBD1,TRBV10-3,CAISEPGQGTDTRYF
TRBJ1-2,-,TRBV6-2/TRBV6-3,CASSHSIKPGDDYTF
TRBJ2-1,-,TRBV20-1,CSARNFRSWVADNEQFF
TRBJ2-5,TRBD1,TRBV11-3,CASSTPGQGSPQYF
TRBJ1-1,-,TRBV10-3,CAISEISGNIEAFF
TRBJ2-6,-,TRBV27,CASSLGPSGANVRTF
TRBJ1-5,-,TRBV10-2,CASSETGQKWPQHF
TRBJ1-1,-,TRBV18,CASSPTFGQPNTEAFF
TRBJ2-6,TRBD1,TRBV12-3/TRBV12-4,CASTPQGSLSGANVLTF
TRBJ2-5,-,TRBV5-1,CAGSLIAGVGETQYF
TRBJ2-3,TRBD2,TRBV3-1,CASSHLAASGGAWSKDTQYF
TRBJ2-3,-,TRBV27,CASSLKGPRGPGTDTQYF
TRBJ2-7,-,TRBV12-3/TRBV12-4,CASTSASFEQYF
TRBJ1-5,-,TRBV12-3/TRBV12-4,CASSLEGFGNQPQHF
TRBJ1-5,TRBD1,TRBV20-1,CSVAGQGLGGNQPQHF
TRBJ2-7,TRBD1,TRBV5-1,CASSQQIGAGQGKLFISYEQYF
TRBJ1-6,TRBD1,TRBV7-2,CTSSQVQGANSPLHF
TRBJ2-5,TRBD1,TRBV7-9,CASSRAGQGHEQYF
TRBJ2-1,-,TRBV20-1,CSAPTLLGDEQFF
TRBJ2-5,-,TRBV12-3/TRBV12-4,CASSLDTLETQYF
TRBJ2-6,TRBD1,TRBV10-3,CAISPGGPSGANVLTF
TRBJ2-7,-,TRBV5-6,CASSFPGTTSYEQYF
TRBJ1-2,-,TRBV24-1,CATSDPRSVGGYTF
TRBJ1-2,-,TRBV7-9,CASSLGSQDQDTF
-,TRBD2,TRBV11-2,CASSVGTSGLNEQYF
TRBJ2-6,-,TRBV2,CASHLGRSSGANVLTF
TRBJ1-5,-,TRBV24-1,CATSAGALQPQHF
TRBJ2-1,TRBD2,TRBV6-4,CASSDGTSHNEQFF
TRBJ1-2,TRBD1,TRBV4-3,CASSQDRGQGGGGYTF
TRBJ2-1,TRBD2,TRBV4-1,CARSLGLAGSRCNEQFF
TRBJ2-1,-,TRBV7-8,CASSLGRGTPYNEQFF
TRBJ2-6,-,TRBV24-1,CATSDGGRAISGANVLTF
TRBJ1-1,TRBD1,TRBV16,CASSESGRTGATEAFF
TRBJ2-7,-,TRBV2,CASSEEVGREQYF
TRBJ1-2,TRBD1,TRBV7-2,CASSTPGGPNYGYTF
TRBJ2-7,TRBD1,TRBV10-3,CAITPTGGSYEQYF
TRBJ1-2,-,TRBV12-3/TRBV12-4,CASSLRQDNYGYTF
TRBJ1-2,TRBD1,TRBV4-3,CTSSQDGQGNYGYTF
TRBJ1-2,-,TRBV5-1,CASSLDYLGYTF
TRBJ1-1,-,TRBV7-2,CASSSPLNRVTTEAFF
TRBJ2-5,TRBD1,TRBV3-1,CASRPTGASQGTQYF